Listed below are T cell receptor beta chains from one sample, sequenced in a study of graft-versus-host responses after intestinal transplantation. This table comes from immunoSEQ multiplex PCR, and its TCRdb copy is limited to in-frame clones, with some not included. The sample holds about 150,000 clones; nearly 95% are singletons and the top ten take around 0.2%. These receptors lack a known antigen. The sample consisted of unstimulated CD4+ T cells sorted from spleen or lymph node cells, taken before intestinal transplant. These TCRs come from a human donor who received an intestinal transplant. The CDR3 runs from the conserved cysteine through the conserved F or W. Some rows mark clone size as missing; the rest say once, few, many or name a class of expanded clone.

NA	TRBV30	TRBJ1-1	CAWSAPGINTEAFF
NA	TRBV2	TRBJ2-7	CASSDRTSGRQEQYF
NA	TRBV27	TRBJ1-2	CASSLSGGNGYTF
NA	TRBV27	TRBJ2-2	CASSLVTGGTGELFF
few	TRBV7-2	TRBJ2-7	CASSLVLAGEREQYF
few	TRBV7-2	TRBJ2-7	CASSLVSSSYEQYF
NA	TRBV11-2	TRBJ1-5	CASSLDYSNQPQHF
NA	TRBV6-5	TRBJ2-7	CASSPSAQRGEQYF
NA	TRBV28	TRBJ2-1	CASTPPGLYNEQFF
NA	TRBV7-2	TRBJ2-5	CASSLGLAVETQYF
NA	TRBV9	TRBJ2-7	CASSVEGFAGGEQYF
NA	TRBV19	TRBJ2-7	CASSIVRDSYEQYF
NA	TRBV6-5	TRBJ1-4	CASRGQGGTNEKLFF
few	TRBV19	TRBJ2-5	CASSAAGSYRETQYF
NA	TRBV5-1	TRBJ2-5	CASVNGLAGVVETQYF
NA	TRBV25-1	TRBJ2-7	CASSPRGRGIHEQYF
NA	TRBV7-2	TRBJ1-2	CASSVTRDRPRWGYTF
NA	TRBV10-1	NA	CASSEGLAGGRTYEQYF
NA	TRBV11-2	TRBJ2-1	CASSVAGIYNEQFF
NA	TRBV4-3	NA	CASSQESVTGLPYEQYF
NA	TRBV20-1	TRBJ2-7	CSAPGYEQYF
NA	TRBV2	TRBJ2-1	CASLALAGGLNEQFF
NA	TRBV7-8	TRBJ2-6	CASSSRGAGANVLTF
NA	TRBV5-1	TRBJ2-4	CASSLAGTGNIQYF
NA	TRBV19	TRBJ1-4	CAGGTGGLEKLFF
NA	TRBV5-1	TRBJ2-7	CASSPGLPPVYEQYF
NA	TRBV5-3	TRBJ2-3	CARPQPYLMRTTYTDTQYF
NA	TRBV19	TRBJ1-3	CASSPDRAGNTIYF
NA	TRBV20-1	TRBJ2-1	CSARGDNEQFF
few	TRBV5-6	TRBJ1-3	CASSLAAGNTIYF
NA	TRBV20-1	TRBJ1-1	CSARDRNEAFF
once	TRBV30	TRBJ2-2	CAWRTGVNTGELFF
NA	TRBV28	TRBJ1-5	CASRPGLLRDVNQPQHF
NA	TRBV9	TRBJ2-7	CASSVGGRHSYEQYF
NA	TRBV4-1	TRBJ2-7	CASSRQREGNEQYF
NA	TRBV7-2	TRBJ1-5	CASSLKANQPQHF
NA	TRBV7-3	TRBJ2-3	CASSSLSLASTDTQYF
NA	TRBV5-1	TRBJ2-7	CASSLAGTVTYEQYF
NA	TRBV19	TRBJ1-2	CASSDPNYGYTF
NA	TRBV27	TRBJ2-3	CASSLGRETDTQYF
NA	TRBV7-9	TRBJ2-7	CASSLGARAVQYF
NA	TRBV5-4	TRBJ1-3	CASSLEGVAGNTIYF
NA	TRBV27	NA	CASSSQPAYEQYF
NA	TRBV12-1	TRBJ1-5	CASSSAGGADTGSNQPQHF
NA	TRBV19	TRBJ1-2	CASSDRAGGYTF
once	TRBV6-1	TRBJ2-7	CASRDKTYSPYEQYF
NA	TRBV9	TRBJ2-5	CASSVGEREGGETQYF
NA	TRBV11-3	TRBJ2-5	CASSRGLGGEETQYF
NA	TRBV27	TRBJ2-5	CASSSTNPRQGEKETQYF
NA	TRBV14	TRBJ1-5	CASSPGLNQPQHF
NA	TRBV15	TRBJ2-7	CATSRARWGGEQYF
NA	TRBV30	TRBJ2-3	CAWSVISNGDTQYF
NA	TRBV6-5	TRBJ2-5	CASTHRVQETQYF
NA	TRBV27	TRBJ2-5	CASSTGGGWAQYF
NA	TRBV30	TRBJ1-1	CAWRFRDPMNTEAFF
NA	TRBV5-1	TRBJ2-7	CASSGSGGSYEQYF
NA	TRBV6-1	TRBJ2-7	CASTGAYEQYF
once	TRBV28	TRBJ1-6	CASSPGNSPLHF
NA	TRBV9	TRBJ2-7	CASSVAGGRANEQYF
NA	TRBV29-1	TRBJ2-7	CSGLAGGSYEQYF